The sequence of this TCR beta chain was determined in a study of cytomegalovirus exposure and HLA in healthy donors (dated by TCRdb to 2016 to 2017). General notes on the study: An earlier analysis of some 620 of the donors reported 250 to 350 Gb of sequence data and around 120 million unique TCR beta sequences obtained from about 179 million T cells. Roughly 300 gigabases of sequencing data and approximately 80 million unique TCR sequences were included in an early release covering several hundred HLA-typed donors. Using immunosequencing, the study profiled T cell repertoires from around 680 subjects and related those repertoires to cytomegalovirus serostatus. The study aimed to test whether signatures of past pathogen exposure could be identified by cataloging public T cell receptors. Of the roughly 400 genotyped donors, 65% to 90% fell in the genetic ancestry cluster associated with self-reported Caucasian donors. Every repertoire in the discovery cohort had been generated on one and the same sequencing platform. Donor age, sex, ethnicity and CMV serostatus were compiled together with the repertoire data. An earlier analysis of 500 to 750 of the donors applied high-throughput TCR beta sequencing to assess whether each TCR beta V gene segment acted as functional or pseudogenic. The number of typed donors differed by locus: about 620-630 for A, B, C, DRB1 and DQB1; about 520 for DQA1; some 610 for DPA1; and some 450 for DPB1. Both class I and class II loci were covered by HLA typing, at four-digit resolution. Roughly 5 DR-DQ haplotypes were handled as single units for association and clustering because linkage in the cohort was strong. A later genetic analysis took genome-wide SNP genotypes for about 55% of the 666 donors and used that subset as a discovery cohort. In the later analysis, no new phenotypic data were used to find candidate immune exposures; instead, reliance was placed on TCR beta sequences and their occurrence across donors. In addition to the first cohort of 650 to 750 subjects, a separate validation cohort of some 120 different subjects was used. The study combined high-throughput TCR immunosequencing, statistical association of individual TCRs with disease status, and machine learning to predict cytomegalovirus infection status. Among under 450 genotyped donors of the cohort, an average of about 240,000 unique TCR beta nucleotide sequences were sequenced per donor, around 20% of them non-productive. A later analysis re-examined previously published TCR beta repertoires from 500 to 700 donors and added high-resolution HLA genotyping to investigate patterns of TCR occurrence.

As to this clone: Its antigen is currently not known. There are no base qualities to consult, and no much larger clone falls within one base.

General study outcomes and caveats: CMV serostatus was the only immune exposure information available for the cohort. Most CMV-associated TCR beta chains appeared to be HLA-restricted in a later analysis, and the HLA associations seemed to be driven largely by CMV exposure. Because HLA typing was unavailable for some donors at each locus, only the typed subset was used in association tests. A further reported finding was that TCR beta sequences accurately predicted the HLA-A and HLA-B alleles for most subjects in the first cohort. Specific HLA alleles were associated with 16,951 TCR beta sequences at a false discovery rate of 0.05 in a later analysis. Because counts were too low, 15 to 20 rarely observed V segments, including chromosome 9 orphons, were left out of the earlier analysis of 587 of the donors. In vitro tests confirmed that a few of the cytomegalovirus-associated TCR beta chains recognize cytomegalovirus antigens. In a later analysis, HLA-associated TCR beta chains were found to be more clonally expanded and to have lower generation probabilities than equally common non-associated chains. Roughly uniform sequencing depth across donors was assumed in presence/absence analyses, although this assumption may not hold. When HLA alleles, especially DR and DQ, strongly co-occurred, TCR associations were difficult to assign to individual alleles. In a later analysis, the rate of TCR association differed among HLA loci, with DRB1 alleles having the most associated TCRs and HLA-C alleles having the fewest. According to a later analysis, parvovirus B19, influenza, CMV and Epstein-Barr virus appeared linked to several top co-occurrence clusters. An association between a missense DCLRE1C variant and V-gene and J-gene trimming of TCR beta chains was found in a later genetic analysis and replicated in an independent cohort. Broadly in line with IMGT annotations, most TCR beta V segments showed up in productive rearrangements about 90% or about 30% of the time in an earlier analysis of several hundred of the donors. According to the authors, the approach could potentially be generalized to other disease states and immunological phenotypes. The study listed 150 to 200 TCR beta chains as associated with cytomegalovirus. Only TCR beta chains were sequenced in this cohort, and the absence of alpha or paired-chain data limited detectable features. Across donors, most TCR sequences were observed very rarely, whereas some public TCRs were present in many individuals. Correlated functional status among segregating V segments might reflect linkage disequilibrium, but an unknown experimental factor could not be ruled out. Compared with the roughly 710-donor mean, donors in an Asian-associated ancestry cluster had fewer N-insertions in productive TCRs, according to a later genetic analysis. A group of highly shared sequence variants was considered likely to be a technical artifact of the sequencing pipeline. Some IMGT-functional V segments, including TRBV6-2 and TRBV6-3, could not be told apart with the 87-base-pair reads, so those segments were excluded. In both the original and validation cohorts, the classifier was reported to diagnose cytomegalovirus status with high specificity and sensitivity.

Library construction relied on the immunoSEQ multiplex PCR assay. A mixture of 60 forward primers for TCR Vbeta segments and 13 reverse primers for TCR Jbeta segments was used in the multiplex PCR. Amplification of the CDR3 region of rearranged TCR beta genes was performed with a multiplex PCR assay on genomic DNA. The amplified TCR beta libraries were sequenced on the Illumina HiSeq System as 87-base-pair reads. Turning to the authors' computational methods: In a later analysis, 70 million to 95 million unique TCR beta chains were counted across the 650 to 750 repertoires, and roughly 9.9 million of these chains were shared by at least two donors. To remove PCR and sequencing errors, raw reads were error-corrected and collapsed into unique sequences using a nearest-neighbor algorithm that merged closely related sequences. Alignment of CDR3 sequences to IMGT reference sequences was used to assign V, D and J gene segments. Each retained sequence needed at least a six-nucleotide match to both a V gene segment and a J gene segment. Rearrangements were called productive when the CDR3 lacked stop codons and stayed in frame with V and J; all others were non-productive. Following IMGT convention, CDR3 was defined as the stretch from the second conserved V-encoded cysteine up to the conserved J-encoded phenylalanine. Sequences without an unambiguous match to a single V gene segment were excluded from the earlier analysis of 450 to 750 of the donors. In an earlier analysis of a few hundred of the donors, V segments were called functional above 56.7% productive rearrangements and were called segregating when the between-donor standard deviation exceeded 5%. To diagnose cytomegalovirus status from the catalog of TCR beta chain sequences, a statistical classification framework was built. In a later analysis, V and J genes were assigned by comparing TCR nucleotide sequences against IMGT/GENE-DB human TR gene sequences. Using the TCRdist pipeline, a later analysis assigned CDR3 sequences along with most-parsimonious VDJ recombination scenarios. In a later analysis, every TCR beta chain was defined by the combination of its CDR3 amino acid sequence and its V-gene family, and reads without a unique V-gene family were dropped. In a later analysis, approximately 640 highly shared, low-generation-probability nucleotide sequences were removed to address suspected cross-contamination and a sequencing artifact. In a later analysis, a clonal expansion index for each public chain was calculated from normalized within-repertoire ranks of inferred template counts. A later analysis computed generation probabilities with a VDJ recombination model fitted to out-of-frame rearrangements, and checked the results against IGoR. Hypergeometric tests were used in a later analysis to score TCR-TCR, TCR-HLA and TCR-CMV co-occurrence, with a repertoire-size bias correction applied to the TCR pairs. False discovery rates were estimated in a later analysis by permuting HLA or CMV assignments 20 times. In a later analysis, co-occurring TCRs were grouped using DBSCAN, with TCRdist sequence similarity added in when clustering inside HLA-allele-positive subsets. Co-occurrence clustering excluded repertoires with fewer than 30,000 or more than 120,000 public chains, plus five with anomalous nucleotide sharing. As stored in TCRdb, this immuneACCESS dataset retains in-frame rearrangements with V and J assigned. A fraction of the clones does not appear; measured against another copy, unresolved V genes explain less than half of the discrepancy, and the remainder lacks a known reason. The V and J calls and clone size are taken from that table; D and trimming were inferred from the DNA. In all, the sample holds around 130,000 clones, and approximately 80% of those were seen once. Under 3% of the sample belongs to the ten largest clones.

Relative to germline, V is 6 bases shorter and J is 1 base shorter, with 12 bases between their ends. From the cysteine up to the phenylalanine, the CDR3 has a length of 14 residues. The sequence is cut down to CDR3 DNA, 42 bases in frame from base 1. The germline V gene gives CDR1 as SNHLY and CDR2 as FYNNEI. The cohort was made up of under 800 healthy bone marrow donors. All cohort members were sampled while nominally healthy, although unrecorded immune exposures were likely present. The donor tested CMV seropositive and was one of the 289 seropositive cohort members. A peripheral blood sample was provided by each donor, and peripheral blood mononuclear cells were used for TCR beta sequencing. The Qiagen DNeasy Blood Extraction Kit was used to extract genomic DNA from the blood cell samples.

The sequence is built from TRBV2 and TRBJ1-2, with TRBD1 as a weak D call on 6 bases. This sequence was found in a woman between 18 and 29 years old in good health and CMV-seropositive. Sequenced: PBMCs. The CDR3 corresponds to CASRRGGDNYGYTF. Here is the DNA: TGTGCCAGCAGGAGGGGGGGGGATAACTATGGCTACACCTTC.